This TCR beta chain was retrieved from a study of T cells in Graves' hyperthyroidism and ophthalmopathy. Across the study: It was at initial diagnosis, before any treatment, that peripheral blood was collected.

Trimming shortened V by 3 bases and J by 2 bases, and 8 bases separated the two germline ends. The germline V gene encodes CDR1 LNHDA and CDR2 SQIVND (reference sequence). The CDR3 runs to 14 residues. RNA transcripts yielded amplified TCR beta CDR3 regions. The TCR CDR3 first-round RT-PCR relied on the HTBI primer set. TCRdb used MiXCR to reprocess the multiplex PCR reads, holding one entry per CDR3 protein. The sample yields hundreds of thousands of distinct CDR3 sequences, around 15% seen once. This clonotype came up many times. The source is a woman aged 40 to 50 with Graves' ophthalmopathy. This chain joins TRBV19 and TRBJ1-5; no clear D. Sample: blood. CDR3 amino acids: CASSIVKGNQPQHF. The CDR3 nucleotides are TGTGCCAGTAGTATTGTGAAGGGCAATCAGCCCCAGCATTTT.